This T cell receptor (beta chain) was identified during a study of identical twins (dated by TCRdb to the mid-2010s). Regarding the complete study: The study deep-sequenced TCR alpha and beta repertoires from monozygotic twins, unrelated adults of various ages and cord blood to test whether fetal clonotypes persist. Replicate twin experiments were performed at different times using different library preparation protocols to rule out contamination. What the work shows at the level of the full study, not this receptor alone: Recombination models systematically underestimated out-of-frame TCR alpha sharing in monozygotic twins but agreed with sharing between unrelated individuals. Compared with coincidental sharing between unrelated individuals, out-of-frame TCR alpha sequences shared between twins had an excess of sequences with low generation probability. In beta out-of-frame sequences, excess twin sharing was weaker, because having fewer shared sequences lowered the signal-to-noise ratio. Because the same donors could not be followed over many years, the conclusions depended on cross-sectional statistical analysis. Fewer insertions were carried by abundant cord blood beta clonotypes; a weaker similar trend was observed in young adult naive repertoires, while no such trend was observed in memory repertoires. Invariant T cells such as MAIT and iNKT could partly confound zero-insertion analyses, although diverse VJ usage argued against such confounding for most clonotypes.

Every donor in the study was a healthy Caucasian. Three pairs of female monozygotic twins, all aged roughly 18 to 29 years, were included in the twin cohort. Positive isolation kits from Invitrogen were used to isolate CD4+ and CD8+ T cell populations. Reading the germline V gene gives CDR1 MDHEN and CDR2 SYDVKM. V is pared back by 3 bases and J by 8 bases, with 13 bases lying between the germline termini. There are 13 amino acids in the CDR3, from cysteine to phenylalanine inclusive. Here the CDR3 DNA is all that survives: 39 bases in frame from base 1. Notes on this clonotype: Its antigen remains unidentified. There are no base qualities to consult, and no much larger clone falls within one base.

The library was made by 5' RACE. This sample was sequenced with an Illumina HiSeq 2000. A universal primer binding site was introduced by template switching, and a unique molecular identifier was present in the final cDNA, enabling accurate counting of TCR cDNA molecules. First-strand cDNA for TCR alpha and beta chains was synthesized from specific primers in the conserved constant-segment region. Each cDNA library was double barcoded, with a SMART-Mk sample barcode plus Illumina barcodes, to control for contamination. Two successive PCR steps introduced TruSeq adapter sequences along with Illumina sample barcodes. Sequencing of the TCR alpha and beta cDNA libraries was done on the Illumina HiSeq platform using custom primers. The source study handled its data this way. Raw reads were processed with MiGEC to extract unique molecular identifiers, and MiXCR was used to determine CDR3 positions. For each individual, recombination models were inferred using an EM algorithm with the repgenHMM and IGoR tools. The tcR package in R was used for shared clonotype analysis, with sharing normalized by the product of cloneset sizes. To study raw recombination without the effects of thymic and clonal selection, out-of-frame nonproductive sequences were analyzed. TCRdb trimmed the raw reads at Q25, called clones with MiXCR and kept productive beta chains. For every CDR3 protein sequence, its rows merge into one entry that carries the most common genes and DNA. None of the V and J calls come from the authors' own analysis; TCRdb made them. This sample is represented by around 530,000 distinct CDR3 sequences; roughly 15% of them were singletons. Roughly 0.4% of the sample is held by the ten biggest clonotypes.

These records were also assigned to another study, of yellow fever vaccine responses in identical twins. The second investigation adds: The authors reported that the T cell response to vaccination in identical twins appeared partly convergent and partly personalized. Focusing on identical twins, the study followed the T cell clones that responded to the vaccine, and did so with precision.

The sample consisted of CD4+ T cells sorted from blood. This clonotype originated in a woman aged 18-29 years in good health. The rearranged chain carries TRBV28 and TRBJ1-1; confidence is insufficient to name the D gene. The CDR3 reads CASSFVRDREAFF. In nucleotides, the sequence is TGTGCCAGCAGTTTCGTAAGGGATCGGGAAGCTTTCTTT. The full variable domain, completed from the reference TRBV28 and TRBJ1-1 proteins outside the CDR3, reads DVKVTQSSRYLVKRTGEKVFLECVQDMDHENMFWYRQDPGLGLRLIYFSYDVKMKEKGDIPEGYSVSREKKERFSLILESASTNQTSMYLCASSFVRDREAFFGQGTRLTVV.